These 5 T cell receptor beta chains were all obtained from the same sample, sequenced in a study of T cells in Graves' hyperthyroidism and ophthalmopathy. Amplification of TCR beta CDR3 regions was performed using RNA transcripts as template. The TCR CDR3 first-round RT-PCR relied on the HTBI primer set. MiXCR, run by TCRdb on the multiplex PCR reads, gives a single entry per CDR3 protein. The data show some 440,000 distinct CDR3 sequences, more than 15% seen once. Sequencing was carried out using blood. The receptors originated from a woman between 18 and 29 years old with Graves' hyperthyroidism.

The rearrangement joins TRBV4-1 to TRBJ2-2, with a tentative D call TRBD1 (5 bases). The CDR3 consists of 23 residues. The germline CDR1 and CDR2 sequences are MGHRA and YSYEKL. Deletions cut 1 base from V and 5 bases from J, with 35 bases between. CDR3 coding DNA: TGCGCCAGCAGCCAAGTTAGGACATCGAAGGGTTTCTGGAAGGCCTTAGGGACCGGGGAGCTGTTTTTT. Its protein is CASSQVRTSKGFWKALGTGELFF.

This clonotype was observed at least ten times. The chain is built from TRBV24-1 and TRBJ2-3; no clear D gene. The ends were cut back, 4 bases at V and 3 bases at J, with 10 bases in the middle. From germline, CDR1 is KGHDR and CDR2 SFDVKD. The CDR3 is 14 amino acids. CDR3 loop: CATSDSDGTDTQYF. CDR3 bases: TGTGCCACCAGTGACTCTGACGGAACAGATACGCAGTATTTT.

This clonotype showed up many times. This chain links TRBV18 with TRBJ2-7; no clear D. V was cut by 2 bases and J by 2 bases, with 13 bases left in between. The CDR3 loop spans 15 amino acids. From germline, CDR1 is KGHSH and CDR2 LQKENI. CDR3 region: CASSPTNGPAYEQYF. CDR3 coding DNA: TGTGCCAGCTCACCAACGAACGGGCCGGCCTACGAGCAGTACTTC.

This clonotype was observed many times. The chain recombines TRBV6-5 with TRBJ2-2, with D hard to call. Trimming removed 1 base from V and 0 bases from J, with 9 bases in between. CDR1 MNHEY and CDR2 SVGAGI come from the germline V gene. CDR3 length: 16 amino acids. DNA for the CDR3: TGTGCCAGCAGTTACTTTGCGGCGGCGAACACCGGGGAGCTGTTTTTT. Amino acid sequence: CASSYFAAANTGELFF.

The genes are TRBV5-6 and TRBJ1-2, with D hard to call. Trimming pared 2 bases from V and 4 bases from J, leaving 6 bases between. The CDR3 totals 12 residues. The germline CDR1 and CDR2 sequences are SGHDT and YYEEEE. The CDR3 DNA is TGTGCCAGCAGCTTTAGGGTCTATGGCTACACCTTC. Translating it yields CASSFRVYGYTF.